The 16 T cell receptor beta chains presented below share a single source sample, sequenced in a study of T-cell reconstitution after alpha-beta-depleted transplantation in children. The TCRbeta library incorporated unique molecular identifiers. TCRdb used MiXCR to reprocess the PCR reads, holding one entry per CDR3 protein. This repertoire shows more than 150,000 distinct CDR3 sequences, about 14% found once; its top ten account for around 13%. The sample here was PBMCs from the stem cell graft donor, taken from the stem cell graft. These receptors all come from a human donor who donated a stem cell graft to a child with acute lymphoblastic leukemia.

This clonotype was detected ten times or more. The chain carries TRBV5-1 and TRBJ1-4; D is uncertain. Germline values: CDR1 SGHRS, CDR2 YFSETQ. The V gene lost 0 bases and the J gene lost 12 bases, with 15 bases spanning the gap. The CDR3 is 14 residues long. The chain's CDR3 is CASSLAEDGVELFF. CDR3 bases: TGCGCCAGCAGCTTGGCTGAGGACGGAGTCGAACTGTTTTTT.

This clonotype was counted many times. DNA of the CDR3: TGTGCCATCAGTGTTACGGCCTTCTCCTACGAGCAGTACTTC. This encodes CAISVTAFSYEQYF. The V call is TRBV10-3, the J call TRBJ2-7; no firm D call. The V and J ends lost 4 bases and 0 bases respectively, with 10 bases between them. The CDR3 is 14 residues long. Looked up from germline, CDR1 is ENHRY and CDR2 is SYGVKD.

In this sample, this clonotype turned up many times. The chain employs TRBV7-9 and TRBJ2-2, with 7 bases lining up with TRBD2. The CDR3 is 17 residues long. CDR1 is SEHNR, CDR2 FQNEAQ, per germline (reference sequence). With V trimmed by 6 bases and J by 5 bases, 15 bases remained unmatched. CDR3 loop: CASRRGAGTLGTGELFF. The CDR3, as DNA: TGTGCCAGCAGGAGGGGAGCGGGAACCCTCGGGACCGGGGAGCTGTTTTTT.

This clonotype appeared a few times. The chain employs TRBV7-9 and TRBJ1-3; D is ambiguous. CDR3 size: 15 residues. Germline assignment: CDR1 SEHNR and CDR2 FQNEAQ (reference sequence). V lost 4 bases and J lost 8, with 18 bases in between. The CDR3 loop reads CASSSRVTGIDTIYF. The CDR3 DNA follows: TGTGCCAGCAGCTCCCGGGTCACGGGGATTGACACCATATATTTT.

In this sample, this clonotype turned up many times. The chain recombines TRBV18 with TRBJ2-7; 10 bases match TRBD1. The germline V gene has CDR1 KGHSH and CDR2 LQKENI. Losses at the gene ends were 2 bases for V and 6 bases for J; bases not matched to a gene: 4. This CDR3 has 14 amino acids. CDR3 bases: TGTGCCAGCTCACCATCGGGACAGGGGACCGAGCAGTACTTC. Translation gives CASSPSGQGTEQYF.

On this clonotype: One base away lies a much larger clone, so this may be a sequencing read error. The V gene is TRBV5-1, the J gene TRBJ2-7; a possible D gene is TRBD1 (6 bases). V lost 4 bases, J lost 12 bases, and 11 bases lay in between. CDR3 length equals 10 residues. Germline assignment: CDR1 SGHRS and CDR2 YFSETQ. CDR3 loop: CASSPCRGYF. The DNA for the CDR3 is TGCGCCAGCAGCCCATGCAGGGGGTACTTC. Drawing the rest from reference TRBV5-1 and TRBJ2-7, the complete variable domain is KAGVTQTPRYLIKTRGQQVTLSCSPISGHRSVSWYQQTPGQGLQFLFEYFSETQRNKGNFPGRFSGRQFSNSRSEMNVSTLELGDSALYLCASSPCRGYFGPGTRLTVT.

This clonotype appeared many times. The gene calls are TRBV5-1 and TRBJ1-1; weak D call: TRBD1 (5 bases). In germline, CDR1 is SGHRS, CDR2 YFSETQ. V was trimmed by 6 bases and J by 2 bases, leaving 14 bases between them. The CDR3 is 14 amino acids. The DNA of the CDR3 is TGCGCCAGCAAACCCCCGGGGCTTAACACTGAAGCTTTCTTT. As protein: CASKPPGLNTEAFF. Full variable domain (outside the CDR3, taken from reference TRBV5-1 and TRBJ1-1): KAGVTQTPRYLIKTRGQQVTLSCSPISGHRSVSWYQQTPGQGLQFLFEYFSETQRNKGNFPGRFSGRQFSNSRSEMNVSTLELGDSALYLCASKPPGLNTEAFFGQGTRLTVV.

At least ten counts were recorded for this clonotype. The V gene is TRBV27, the J gene TRBJ1-6, with 9 bases matching TRBD1. Looked up from germline, CDR1 is MNHEY and CDR2 is SMNVEV (reference sequence). J gave up 8 bases and V 4 bases, and 6 bases lay outside the gene matches. CDR3 length: 15 amino acids. The CDR3 nucleotides read TGTGCCAGCAGTTCTACCGGGACAGGGTATTCACCCCTCCACTTT. Translated, it gives CASSSTGTGYSPLHF.

The chain is built from TRBV29-1 and TRBJ1-1; D might be TRBD1 (6 bases). Trimming left V 4 bases short and J 6 bases short, with 12 bases between. Germline CDR1 reads SQVTM; CDR2 reads ANQGSEA. The CDR3 covers 12 residues. For the CDR3, the DNA is TGCAGCGTTGGAGATCGACAGGCTGAAGCTTTCTTT. Translation gives CSVGDRQAEAFF.

This clonotype was seen repeatedly, ten times or more. V and J are TRBV29-1 and TRBJ2-1, with D uncertain. Trimming left V 0 bases short and J 3 bases short, with 3 bases between. The CDR3 sequence is 12 residues long. Germline V gene data show CDR1 as SQVTM and CDR2 as ANQGSEA. In DNA form, the CDR3 reads TGCAGCGTTGAAGACAGCTACAATGAGCAGTTCTTC. This translates into CSVEDSYNEQFF.

This clonotype was seen once. The CDR3 is CAWSVRTSVGEQFF. DNA for the CDR3: TGTGCCTGGAGTGTACGGACTAGCGTGGGTGAGCAGTTCTTC. The chain is built from TRBV30 and TRBJ2-1, with 9 bases that match TRBD2. V lost 0 bases, J lost 9 bases, and 6 bases stayed unmatched. Germline V CDR1 and CDR2: GTSNPN, SVGIG (reference sequence). The CDR3 runs to 14 residues.

In its sample, this clonotype was seen many times. V and J are TRBV7-9 and TRBJ1-1; maybe TRBD1 (5 bases). Germline CDR1 reads SEHNR; CDR2 reads FQNEAQ (reference sequence). The CDR3 covers 14 residues. The V end lost 6 bases, the J end lost 5 bases, and 16 bases lay between the germline ends. The CDR3 here is CASRLQGAGTEAFF. CDR3 sequence (DNA): TGTGCCAGCAGACTTCAGGGCGCGGGGACTGAAGCTTTCTTT.

This clonotype was counted ten times or more. J is TRBJ1-4 and V is TRBV5-1; TRBD1 is a possible D gene (5 bases). CDR1 is SGHRS and CDR2 is YFSETQ in the germline V gene. Between the trimmed V and J ends, which lost 4 bases and 8 bases, there was a span of 15 bases. The CDR3 loop spans 14 amino acids. CDR3 DNA sequence: TGCGCCAGCAGCCTAGACAGTGTAGACGAAAAACTGTTTTTT. Protein product: CASSLDSVDEKLFF.

This clonotype was counted at least ten times. The chain carries TRBV29-1 and TRBJ2-5; TRBD2 agrees at 9 bases. Germline V gene sequence: CDR1 SQVTM, CDR2 ANQGSEA. CDR3 length equals 15 residues. V was pared by 6 bases and J by 5 bases, with 13 bases of the junction left unmatched. This CDR3 is CSVPRREGPGETQYF. The CDR3 bases are TGCAGCGTCCCCCGGCGGGAGGGCCCGGGGGAGACCCAGTACTTC.

Note on this clonotype: A much more abundant neighbour one base away suggests this may be a read error. V gene TRBV5-1 combines with J gene TRBJ2-2; 9 bases match TRBD1. Germline lookup yields CDR1 SGHRS and CDR2 YFSETQ. J gave up 2 bases and V 0 bases, and 5 bases lay outside the gene matches. The CDR3 is 17 amino acids. The CDR3 sequence is CASSLGLGQGNTGELFF. The CDR3 DNA reads TGCGCCAGCAGCTTGGGACTGGGACAGGGTAACACCGGGGAGCTGTTTTTT. The variable domain in full, with the rest retrieved from reference TRBV5-1 and TRBJ2-2, is KAGVTQTPRYLIKTRGQQVTLSCSPISGHRSVSWYQQTPGQGLQFLFEYFSETQRNKGNFPGRFSGRQFSNSRSEMNVSTLELGDSALYLCASSLGLGQGNTGELFFGEGSRLTVL.

This clonotype was found many times. V and J are TRBV18 and TRBJ1-2; 7 bases align to TRBD1. V trimming: 2 bases; J trimming: 1 base; junction bases outside the gene matches: 4. From germline, CDR1 is KGHSH and CDR2 LQKENI. CDR3 length equals 15 residues. The CDR3 nucleotides are TGTGCCAGCTCACCAAACAGGGGCTTTAACTATGGCTACACCTTC. Translating gives CASSPNRGFNYGYTF.